These 13 T cell receptor beta chains originate from one sample sequenced in a study of CD8 T cells in Susac syndrome. With random hexamers, 0.5 to 1 ug RNA was reverse transcribed. From the immunoSEQ multiplex PCR reads, TCRdb called clonotypes with MiXCR, one entry per CDR3 protein. The repertoire holds about 190,000 distinct CDR3 sequences, 85% to 95% seen once, with 0.15% to 0.2% in the top ten. The sequenced material came from CD8+ T cells from PBMCs. These receptors came from a human donor with Susac syndrome.

V usage is TRBV4-1 and J usage is TRBJ1-4, with a weak D call TRBD1 (6 bases). The V gene lost 2 bases and the J gene lost 6 bases, with 16 bases spanning the gap. The CDR3 has 16 residues. Germline CDR1 and CDR2: MGHRA and YSYEKL. The CDR3 DNA follows: TGCGCCAGCAGCCAACCCAAACAGGGAGGGGATGAAAAACTGTTTTTT. It yields the protein CASSQPKQGGDEKLFF.

The chain employs TRBV6-5 and TRBJ2-7; perhaps TRBD1 as D (6 bases). There are 15 residues in the CDR3. Germline CDR1 and CDR2: MNHEY and SVGAGI. Deletions cut 2 bases from V and 0 bases from J, with 11 bases between. CDR3 loop: CASSYQGRSSYEQYF. The CDR3 DNA reads as TGTGCCAGCAGTTACCAGGGGAGAAGCTCCTACGAGCAGTACTTC.

This clonotype was counted once. The V gene is TRBV9, the J gene TRBJ2-5, with 7 bases matching TRBD1. Germline CDR1 SGDLS, CDR2 YYNGEE. The CDR3 is made up of 15 amino acids. V lost 0 bases to trimming and J lost 4 bases; unmatched junction nucleotides: 6. CDR3 protein: CASSVGQGGVETQYF. CDR3 coding DNA: TGTGCCAGCAGCGTAGGACAGGGTGGGGTAGAGACCCAGTACTTC.

This chain connects TRBV7-9 to TRBJ1-2, with a weak D call TRBD1 (5 bases). Looked up from germline, CDR1 is SEHNR and CDR2 is FQNEAQ (reference sequence). V lost 4 bases and J lost 5, with 11 bases in between. The CDR3 totals 13 residues. The CDR3 is CASSSGPIYGYTF. The CDR3, as DNA: TGTGCCAGCAGCTCGGGACCGATTTATGGCTACACCTTC.

The gene calls are TRBV5-4 and TRBJ2-7; 10 bases agree with TRBD2. The CDR3 is made up of 15 amino acids. Germline CDR1 is SGHNT and CDR2 is YYREEE (reference sequence). V lost 0 bases and J lost 5; bases outside the gene matches: 5. CDR3 bases: TGTGCCAGCAGCTTGGATGGCCTAGCGGGGGACGAGCAGTACTTC. Amino acid sequence: CASSLDGLAGDEQYF.

The chain is built from TRBV7-2 and TRBJ2-1, with TRBD2 matching over 12 bases. Germline lookup yields CDR1 SGHTA and CDR2 FQGNSA. The CDR3 is 14 residues long. V was pared by 1 base and J by 15 bases, with 7 bases of the junction left unmatched. CDR3 protein: CASSLDGLAGTWFF. CDR3 DNA: TGTGCCAGCAGCTTAGACGGACTAGCGGGGACGTGGTTCTTC.

The rearrangement links TRBV27 to TRBJ1-5; D gene uncertain. V was shortened by 5 bases and J by 6 bases, with 20 bases between the two germline ends. There are 16 residues in the CDR3. Per germline, CDR1 MNHEY and CDR2 SMNVEV (reference sequence). CDR3 nucleotides: TGTGCCAGCAGTCCCGGGTGGGGAGAGGCAGCTCAGCCCCAGCATTTT. This gives the protein CASSPGWGEAAQPQHF.

The chain is built from TRBV4-1 and TRBJ2-3; weak D call: TRBD1 (5 bases). V lost 5 bases, J lost 2 bases, and 11 bases lay in between. The CDR3 totals 14 residues. Germline-derived CDR1 and CDR2 are MGHRA and YSYEKL. CDR3 coding DNA: TGCGCCAGCAGCTTTGACAGTTTCACAGATACGCAGTATTTT. This translates into CASSFDSFTDTQYF.

DNA of the CDR3: TGTGCCAGCAGCCAAGGTCGTAGGTCCGCGGAGACCCAGTACTTC. It codes for CASSQGRRSAETQYF. The chain is built from TRBV3-1 and TRBJ2-5; unclear D gene. The CDR3 is made up of 15 amino acids. Trimming cost V 1 base and J 5 bases, with 14 bases left between them. Germline values: CDR1 LGHDT, CDR2 YNNKEL (reference sequence).

The rearrangement uses TRBV4-2 and TRBJ2-7; D remains ambiguous. The germline CDR1 and CDR2 sequences are LGHNA and YNFKEQ. CDR3 length equals 13 residues. Trimming cost V 0 bases and J 2 bases, with 5 bases left between them. This CDR3 is CASSQESTYEQYF. As DNA, the CDR3 is TGTGCCAGCAGCCAAGAATCTACCTACGAGCAGTACTTC.

The J gene is TRBJ1-3, the V gene TRBV5-6, with unresolved D. Germline values: CDR1 SGHDT, CDR2 YYEEEE. This CDR3 region has 18 residues. The V end lost 3 bases, the J end lost 9 bases, and 28 bases lay between the germline ends. The CDR3 protein is CASSWTKDHGRPRRTIYF. DNA of the CDR3: TGTGCCAGCAGCTGGACCAAAGACCATGGTCGACCTCGACGCACCATATATTTT. The complete variable domain, with remaining parts taken from reference TRBV5-6 and TRBJ1-3, reads DAGVTQSPTHLIKTRGQQVTLRCSPKSGHDTVSWYQQALGQGPQFIFQYYEEEERQRGNFPDRFSGHQFPNYSSELNVNALLLGDSALYLCASSWTKDHGRPRRTIYFGEGSWLTVV.

CDR3 bases: TGTGCCAGTAGACCGGGACAGGGGTACCCCCTGGGCGAGCAGTACTTC. It translates to CASRPGQGYPLGEQYF. V gene TRBV19 combines with J gene TRBJ2-7; 10 bases fit TRBD1. Germline values: CDR1 LNHDA, CDR2 SQIVND (reference sequence). Losses at the gene ends were 6 bases for V and 6 bases for J; bases not matched to a gene: 14. The CDR3 totals 16 residues.

This chain uses TRBV9 with TRBJ2-7, with D maybe TRBD2 (6 bases). The CDR3 consists of 12 residues. CDR1 SGDLS and CDR2 YYNGEE come from the germline V gene. V was cut by 3 bases and J by 5 bases, with 9 bases left in between. The CDR3 sequence: CASSGGVNEQYF. CDR3 nucleotides: TGTGCCAGCAGCGGGGGGGTGAACGAGCAGTACTTC. Combining the CDR3 with reference TRBV9 and TRBJ2-7 gives the whole variable domain DSGVTQTPKHLITATGQRVTLRCSPRSGDLSVYWYQQSLDQGLQFLIQYYNGEERAKGNILERFSAQQFPDLHSELNLSSLELGDSALYFCASSGGVNEQYFGPGTRLTVT.